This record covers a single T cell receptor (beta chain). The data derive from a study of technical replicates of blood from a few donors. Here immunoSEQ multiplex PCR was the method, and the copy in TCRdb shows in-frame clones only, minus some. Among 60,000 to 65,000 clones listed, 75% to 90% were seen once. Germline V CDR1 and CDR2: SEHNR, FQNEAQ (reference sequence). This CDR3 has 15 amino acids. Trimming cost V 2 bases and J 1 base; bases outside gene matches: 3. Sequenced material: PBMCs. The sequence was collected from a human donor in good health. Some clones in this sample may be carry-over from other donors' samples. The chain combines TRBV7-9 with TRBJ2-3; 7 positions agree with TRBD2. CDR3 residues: CASSLSSGRTDTQYF. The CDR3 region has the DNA TGTGCCAGCAGCTTAAGTAGCGGGCGCACAGATACGCAGTATTTT.